This T cell receptor (beta chain) originates from a study of shared clonotypes between healthy human individuals. Trimming took 5 bases from V and 15 from J; bases not matched to a gene: 9. Germline loops: CDR1 SGHDT, CDR2 YYEEEE. The CDR3 totals 12 residues. The assay used deep level. TCRdb's copy holds only in-frame clones and misses some; the assay was immunoSEQ multiplex PCR. The data show about 480,000 clones, with approximately 85% seen just once and approximately 13% held by the top ten. This receptor was taken from a woman aged 40 to 50 in good health. Some clones in this sample may be carry-over from other donors' samples. Source material: PBMCs. The V and J genes are TRBV5-6 and TRBJ2-1; 9 bases match TRBD2. This CDR3 is CASSLGSGSRFF. CDR3 coding DNA: TGTGCCAGCAGTTTAGGTAGCGGGAGTCGGTTCTTC.